Shown below are 19 T cell receptor beta chains from a single sample sequenced in a study of blood T cell repertoires in COVID-19. The repertoire was sequenced with immunoSEQ multiplex PCR; TCRdb's copy has only in-frame clones and lacks some. Here the sample spans about 130,000 clones, 86% being singletons. The sequenced material came from PBMCs or T cells enriched from blood (not recorded which). Receptors were obtained from a woman aged 45-65 years who had recovered from COVID-19.

The chain is built from TRBV5-6 and TRBJ1-2; 7 bases line up with TRBD1. The germline CDR1 and CDR2 sequences are SGHDT and YYEEEE. This CDR3 is 13 amino acids long. The junction had 5 bases not matched to a gene; V was cut back by 5 bases and J by 4 bases. DNA of the CDR3: TGTGCCAGCAGAAACACAGGGGCCTATGGCTACACCTTC. This encodes CASRNTGAYGYTF.

The rearrangement uses TRBV4-1 and TRBJ2-5; 9 bases align to TRBD2. This CDR3 has 17 amino acids. The ends lost 0 bases at V and 1 base at J; junction bases unmatched: 6. The V gene's germline CDR1 is MGHRA and CDR2 YSYEKL. The DNA for the CDR3 is TGCGCCAGCAGCCAAGATCTCCTAGCGGGGTCCCAAGAGACCCAGTACTTC. Translated, it gives CASSQDLLAGSQETQYF.

The rearrangement links TRBV6-2 or TRBV6-3 to TRBJ1-5; TRBD1 agrees at 11 bases. J gave up 5 bases and V 0 bases, and 3 bases lay outside the gene matches. Per the germline V gene, CDR1 is MNHEY and CDR2 is SVGEGT. This CDR3 spans 16 amino acids. The CDR3 DNA is TGTGCCAGCAGTTACTCGGGACAGGGGGTATATCAGCCCCAGCATTTT. Translated: CASSYSGQGVYQPQHF.

The chain recombines TRBV6-2 or TRBV6-3 with TRBJ2-3; D gene unclear. Germline loops: CDR1 MNHEY, CDR2 SVGEGT. V was trimmed by 3 bases and J by 7 bases, leaving 14 bases between them. This CDR3 spans 14 amino acids. CDR3 nucleotide sequence: TGTGCCAGCAGTTATCGGTCAGGCTTCAATACGCAGTATTTT. It is translated as CASSYRSGFNTQYF.

V usage is TRBV2 and J usage is TRBJ2-3; D ambiguous. V lost 8 bases and J lost 5, with 11 bases in between. This CDR3 region has 12 residues. CDR1 is SNHLY and CDR2 is FYNNEI in the germline V gene. The CDR3 sequence is CASVRFEDTQYF. In DNA, the CDR3 is TGTGCCAGCGTCCGGTTTGAAGATACGCAGTATTTT.

The gene calls are TRBV4-1 and TRBJ2-7; D not certain. Germline loops: CDR1 MGHRA, CDR2 YSYEKL. V lost 0 bases and J 1 base, leaving 7 bases between the germline ends. This CDR3 spans 14 amino acids. CDR3 coding DNA: TGCGCCAGCAGCCAAGAACCGGTATCCTACGAGCAGTACTTC. Its protein product is CASSQEPVSYEQYF.

This chain joins TRBV5-8 and TRBJ2-3; 11 bases match TRBD2. The ends lost 0 bases at V and 4 bases at J; junction bases unmatched: 7. CDR3 length: 17 residues. The germline CDR1 and CDR2 sequences are SGHTS and YDEGEE. Here the CDR3 reads CASSLVAGGPRADTQYF. In nucleotides, the CDR3 is TGTGCCAGCAGCTTGGTAGCGGGGGGGCCTCGGGCAGATACGCAGTATTTT.

J is TRBJ1-1 and V is TRBV25-1; D gene ambiguous. The CDR3 totals 15 residues. Germline CDR1 and CDR2: MGHDK and SYGVNS. Trimming shortened V by 1 base and J by 0 bases, and 9 bases separated the two germline ends. The CDR3 loop reads CASSEFGVMNTEAFF. The CDR3 coding sequence is TGTGCCAGCAGTGAATTTGGAGTGATGAACACTGAAGCTTTCTTT.

The count of this clone is one. The chain recombines TRBV7-9 with TRBJ2-7; weak D call: TRBD2 (6 bases). This CDR3 has 16 amino acids. V was cut by 4 bases and J by 2 bases, with 18 bases left in between. CDR1 is SEHNR and CDR2 is FQNEAQ in the germline V gene (reference sequence). CDR3 nucleotides: TGTGCCAGCAGCTGGTCTTGGGGGGTAGGAACCTACGAGCAGTACTTC. The encoded protein is CASSWSWGVGTYEQYF.

This clone was counted only a few times. The chain employs TRBV14 and TRBJ1-1, with 9 positions matching TRBD1. V was clipped by 5 bases and J by 4 bases; unmatched bases: 5. The CDR3 is made up of 14 amino acids. Per germline, CDR1 SGHDN and CDR2 FVKESK. CDR3 in amino acids: CASSSRTGATEAFF. The CDR3 DNA is TGTGCCAGCAGCTCCCGGACAGGGGCCACTGAAGCTTTCTTT.

V is TRBV6-5 and J is TRBJ1-6; D may be TRBD1 (6 bases). CDR1 is MNHEY, CDR2 SVGAGI, per germline. CDR3 length: 13 residues. Trimming took off 6 bases at V and 10 bases at J, with 13 bases between the two ends. The CDR3 DNA reads as TGTGCCAGCAGGGGGGGGCTTGGGTCACCCCTCCACTTT. This encodes CASRGGLGSPLHF.

J is TRBJ1-1 and V is TRBV7-9; 9 bases map to TRBD1. J gave up 1 base and V 8 bases, and 11 bases lay outside the gene matches. Germline values: CDR1 SEHNR, CDR2 FQNEAQ (reference sequence). The CDR3 is 16 residues long. In DNA, the CDR3 is TGTGCCAGCGGGCCGCCCAGACAGGGGGGGAACACTGAAGCTTTCTTT. It yields the protein CASGPPRQGGNTEAFF.

This chain links TRBV6-5 with TRBJ2-7, with 8 positions matching TRBD1. V dropped 8 bases and J dropped 5; count of bases not matched to a gene: 11. The CDR3 contains 14 residues. CDR1 MNHEY and CDR2 SVGAGI come from the germline V gene. The CDR3 nucleotides read TGTGCCAGCTGGGACAGGTCCGCGGGGAACGAGCAGTACTTC. This codes for CASWDRSAGNEQYF.

The gene calls are TRBV7-6 and TRBJ2-2, with a weak D call TRBD1 (6 bases). Trimming took 5 bases from V and 1 from J, leaving 14 bases between them. The CDR3 is 16 residues long. The germline V gene encodes CDR1 SGHVS and CDR2 FNYEAQ. Written as DNA, the CDR3 is TGTGCCAGCAGCGCAACACAGGGCCAGAACACCGGGGAGCTGTTTTTT. The encoded protein is CASSATQGQNTGELFF.

This clone was recorded a few times. This chain uses TRBV4-1 with TRBJ1-4; D is perhaps TRBD1 (5 bases). The CDR3 runs to 15 residues. The V gene's germline CDR1 is MGHRA and CDR2 YSYEKL. The germline V and J ends were trimmed by 3 bases and 8 bases, with 16 bases remaining between them. This CDR3 reads CASSQGRAPGEKLFF. DNA of the CDR3: TGCGCCAGCAGCCAGGGCAGGGCACCCGGAGAAAAACTGTTTTTT.

This clone was counted between two and nine times. The chain combines TRBV14 with TRBJ2-7; tentative D call: TRBD1 (5 bases). CDR3 length: 18 amino acids. CDR1 is SGHDN and CDR2 is FVKESK in the germline V gene. V shed 2 bases and J shed 0 bases, with 20 bases lying between them. CDR3 nucleotide sequence: TGTGCCAGCAGCCAAAGCCCCGAGACAGCCCTTTACTCCTACGAGCAGTACTTC. Translated, it gives CASSQSPETALYSYEQYF.

V usage is TRBV6-2 or TRBV6-3 and J usage is TRBJ1-2, with D possibly TRBD1 on 5 matching bases. Trimming pared 6 bases from V and 5 bases from J, leaving 16 bases between. Germline assignment: CDR1 MNHEY and CDR2 SVGEGT. The CDR3 runs 14 residues. The CDR3 reads CASSVGGTPYGYTF. The CDR3 nucleotides read TGTGCCAGCAGCGTCGGAGGGACCCCATATGGCTACACCTTC.

For this clone: This specimen includes other DNA sequences encoding the same CDR3. The rearrangement links TRBV3-1 (or the pseudogene TRBV3-2) to TRBJ1-1; the D gene is possibly TRBD1 (6 bases). The CDR3 covers 14 residues. Germline-derived CDR1 and CDR2 are LGHDT and YNNKEL (reference sequence). With 1 base removed from V and 2 bases from J, the gap between germline ends came to 8 bases. CDR3 in amino acids: CASSQGTVNTEAFF. CDR3 DNA: TGTGCCAGCAGCCAAGGGACAGTCAACACTGAAGCTTTCTTT.

The genes are TRBV6-5 and TRBJ1-1, with a tentative D call TRBD1 (5 bases). Germline loops: CDR1 MNHEY, CDR2 SVGAGI. V shed 5 bases and J shed 11 bases, with 12 bases lying between them. CDR3 length: 11 amino acids. The CDR3 loop is CASSPDGGAFF. Here the CDR3 DNA reads TGTGCCAGCAGTCCTGACGGGGGGGCTTTCTTT.